The rows below give T cell receptor beta chains drawn from one sample of a study of T cell responses to AZD1222 COVID-19 vaccine. This table comes from immunoSEQ multiplex PCR, and its TCRdb copy is limited to in-frame clones, with some not included. Among roughly 96,000 clones, roughly 90% were seen once, and the ten largest hold under 30%. The sequences come from peripheral blood, collected on day 0 of AZD1222 vaccination. The receptors originated from an adult in good health. The CDR3 runs from the conserved cysteine through the conserved F or W. D genes are given only for firm matches.

d_gene | len | v_gene | CDR3aa
TRBD2 | 15 | TRBV6-2/TRBV6-3 | CASSFSGGDTGELFF
- | 11 | TRBV20-1 | CSAPDPYEQYF
- | 12 | TRBV7-2 | CASSASSYEQYF
- | 18 | TRBV4-1 | CASSQRGDTTQWDYGYTF
- | 17 | TRBV7-8 | CASSPSFPRGSSYEQYF
- | 13 | TRBV12-3/TRBV12-4 | CASSLGPAPEAFF
TRBD1 | 13 | TRBV10-3 | CATQTGELYEQYF
- | 13 | TRBV14 | CASSQDRNYGYTF
- | 13 | TRBV5-5 | CASSFDDGNTIYF
TRBD2 | 13 | TRBV28 | CASSTGTSIEQFF
- | 12 | TRBV19 | CASSPSRGTQYF
TRBD1 | 16 | TRBV4-3 | CASSQDGRGRNEKLFF
- | 14 | TRBV20-1 | CSASPPGRGTEAFF
- | 11 | TRBV20-1 | CSAREGSPLHF
TRBD1 | 12 | TRBV6-5 | CASRRQGDEQYF
- | 14 | TRBV19 | CASSRAGDVAEQYF
- | 14 | TRBV10-3 | CAISEGLQGTEAFF